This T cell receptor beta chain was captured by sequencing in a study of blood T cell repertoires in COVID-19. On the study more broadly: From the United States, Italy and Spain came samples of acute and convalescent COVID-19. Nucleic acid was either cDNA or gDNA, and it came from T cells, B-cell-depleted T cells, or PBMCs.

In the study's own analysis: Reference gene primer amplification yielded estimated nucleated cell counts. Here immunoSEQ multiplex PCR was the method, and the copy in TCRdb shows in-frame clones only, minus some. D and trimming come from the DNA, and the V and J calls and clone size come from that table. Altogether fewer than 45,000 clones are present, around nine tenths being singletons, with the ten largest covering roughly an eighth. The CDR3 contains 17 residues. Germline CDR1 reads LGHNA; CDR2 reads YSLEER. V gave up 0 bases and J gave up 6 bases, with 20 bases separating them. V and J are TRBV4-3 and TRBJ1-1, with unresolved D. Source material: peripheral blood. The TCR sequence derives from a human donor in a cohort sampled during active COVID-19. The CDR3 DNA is TGCGCCAGCAGCCAAGAAAACGGAGGGCCCGCCGGGCCTGAAGCTTTCTTT. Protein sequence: CASSQENGGPAGPEAFF.